One and the same sample provided the 15 T cell receptor beta chains below, sequenced in a study of identical twins. In TCRdb, the 5' RACE reads were re-called with MiXCR into one record per CDR3 protein. In the table there are roughly 490,000 distinct CDR3 sequences, around 15% of which are singletons. These same data were also listed under a study on yellow fever vaccine responses in identical twins.

The sequencing input was CD4+ T cells sorted from blood. The source is a young woman in good health.

The sample holds a few counts of this clonotype. V is TRBV10-1 and J is TRBJ2-3; D remains ambiguous. With 6 bases removed from V and 4 bases from J, the gap between germline ends came to 5 bases. The germline CDR1 and CDR2 sequences are WNHNN and SYGVQD (reference sequence). CDR3 length: 11 residues. CDR3 coding DNA: TGCGCCAGCAGCATATCAGATACGCAGTATTTT. It encodes CASSISDTQYF.

The chain is built from TRBV6-2 or TRBV6-3 and TRBJ1-5; possibly TRBD1 for D (5 bases). Germline-derived CDR1 and CDR2 are MNHEY and SVGEGT. CDR3 size: 16 residues. V lost 8 bases to trimming and J lost 3 bases, with 20 bases between them. CDR3 in DNA: TGTGCCAGCCGGAGGACTGGGGGAGGCCACAATCAGCCCCAGCATTTT. Translated, it gives CASRRTGGGHNQPQHF.

This clonotype showed up many times. This rearrangement joins TRBV6-1 to TRBJ2-7, with 7 bases matching TRBD1. This CDR3 is 14 amino acids long. Germline CDR1 is MNHNS and CDR2 is SASEGT. The J segment lost 5 bases and the V segment lost 4 bases, leaving 8 bases of the junction unmatched. The CDR3 is CASSARQGLDEQYF. The CDR3, as DNA: TGTGCCAGCAGTGCCCGACAGGGTTTGGACGAGCAGTACTTC.

This clonotype was detected a few times. V and J are TRBV15 and TRBJ2-1, with a possible D match to TRBD2 (7 bases). The CDR3 loop spans 18 amino acids. Deletions cut 0 bases from V and 4 bases from J, with 19 bases between. In germline, CDR1 is LNHNV, CDR2 YYDKDF (reference sequence). The CDR3, as DNA: TGTGCCACCAGCAGAGATCGGGGGCAGGGAGGGGTGTACAATGAGCAGTTCTTC. Its translation: CATSRDRGQGGVYNEQFF.

This clonotype was detected ten times or more. The chain is built from TRBV12-3 or TRBV12-4 and TRBJ2-5; TRBD2 aligns across 9 bases. Trimming at V came to 3 bases and at J to 4 bases, leaving 6 bases not matched to a gene. This CDR3 has 15 amino acids. The CDR3 here is CASSFGGGASETQYF. CDR3 nucleotides: TGTGCCAGCAGTTTCGGCGGGGGGGCCTCAGAGACCCAGTACTTC.

The chain links TRBV20-1 to TRBJ2-5; D might be TRBD2 (7 bases). Per germline, CDR1 DFQATT and CDR2 SNEGSKA (reference sequence). The CDR3 is made up of 14 amino acids. The germline V and J ends were trimmed by 3 bases and 6 bases, with 17 bases remaining between them. CDR3 sequence reads: CSASVGGPWKTQYF. The CDR3 DNA reads TGCAGTGCTAGCGTGGGGGGGCCTTGGAAGACCCAGTACTTC.

In this sample, this clonotype turned up many times. The chain has TRBV7-9 and TRBJ2-7; D gene ambiguous. Germline-derived CDR1 and CDR2 are SEHNR and FQNEAQ (reference sequence). V shed 1 base and J shed 1 base, with 8 bases lying between them. The CDR3 loop spans 14 amino acids. CDR3 loop: CASSLGGLSYEQYF. DNA of the CDR3: TGTGCCAGCAGCTTAGGGGGTTTATCCTACGAGCAGTACTTC. Full variable domain (remainder filled in from reference TRBV7-9 and TRBJ2-7): DTGVSQNPRHKITKRGQNVTFRCDPISEHNRLYWYRQTLGQGPEFLTYFQNEAQLEKSRLLSDRFSAERPKGSFSTLEIQRTEQGDSAMYLCASSLGGLSYEQYFGPGTRLTVT.

This clonotype was counted a single time. The chain employs TRBV20-1 and TRBJ2-7; the match to TRBD2 covers 8 bases. The CDR3 has 13 residues. V gave up 3 bases and J gave up 2 bases; unmatched junction bases: 3. Germline V gives CDR1 DFQATT, CDR2 SNEGSKA (reference sequence). The chain's CDR3 is CSARRGVTYEQYF. CDR3 bases: TGCAGTGCTAGGCGGGGGGTTACCTACGAGCAGTACTTC.

This clonotype showed up just a few times. The V and J genes are TRBV7-3 and TRBJ2-2; TRBD2 matches at 10 bases. Germline CDR1 and CDR2: SGHTA and FQGTGA. The trim removed 7 bases at V and 6 bases at J, leaving 5 bases unmatched. The CDR3 extends over 14 amino acids. CDR3 loop: CASKFSGGAGELFF. CDR3 bases: TGTGCCAGCAAGTTCAGCGGGGGGGCCGGGGAGCTGTTTTTT.

This clonotype was counted many times. The CDR3 here is CASSFMDGGSYEQYF. The CDR3 DNA is TGCGCCAGCAGCTTTATGGACGGCGGCTCCTACGAGCAGTACTTC. The gene calls are TRBV5-1 and TRBJ2-7; D not certain. The CDR3 runs 15 residues. Germline V gene lookup returns CDR1 SGHRS and CDR2 YFSETQ. V was pared by 2 bases and J by 0 bases, with 12 bases between.

This clonotype has a count of ten or more. The V and J genes are TRBV15 and TRBJ2-3; D might be TRBD1 (5 bases). The CDR3 totals 14 residues. In germline, CDR1 is LNHNV, CDR2 YYDKDF (reference sequence). V was pared by 3 bases and J by 2 bases, with 9 bases between. Here the CDR3 reads CATSSYRSTDTQYF. CDR3 nucleotides: TGTGCCACCAGCAGCTACAGGTCCACAGATACGCAGTATTTT.

This clonotype appeared a few times. J is TRBJ2-5 and V is TRBV14; D is unclear. Trimming stripped 1 base from V and 1 base from J, with 13 bases between. CDR3 length equals 16 residues. Germline-derived CDR1 and CDR2 are SGHDN and FVKESK. CDR3 residues: CASSQGPSESQETQYF. The CDR3 DNA sequence: TGTGCCAGCAGCCAAGGACCCTCGGAAAGCCAAGAGACCCAGTACTTC.

The gene calls are TRBV11-1 and TRBJ2-1, with TRBD2 matching over 13 bases. The CDR3 is made up of 19 amino acids. CDR1 is SGHAT, CDR2 FQDESV, per germline (reference sequence). J lost 0 bases, V lost 5 bases, and 10 bases had no gene match. The CDR3 sequence is CASSPRLAGGLSSYNEQFF. CDR3 DNA: TGTGCCAGCAGCCCTAGACTAGCGGGAGGACTTAGCTCCTACAATGAGCAGTTCTTC.

This clonotype was seen a handful of times. V and J are TRBV7-2 and TRBJ2-7, with D possibly being TRBD1 (5 bases). Trimming cost V 3 bases and J 0 bases, with 12 bases left between them. This CDR3 region has 15 residues. The germline gives CDR1 SGHTA, CDR2 FQGNSA. The CDR3 reads CASSFFQGYSYEQYF. The DNA of the CDR3 is TGTGCCAGCAGCTTTTTCCAGGGATACTCCTACGAGCAGTACTTC. The entire variable domain, with the rest obtained from reference TRBV7-2 and TRBJ2-7, is as follows: GAGVSQSPSNKVTEKGKDVELRCDPISGHTALYWYRQSLGQGLEFLIYFQGNSAPDKSGLPSDRFSAERTGGSVSTLTIQRTQQEDSAVYLCASSFFQGYSYEQYFGPGTRLTVT.

This chain joins TRBV3-1 and TRBJ1-1, with D possibly being TRBD1 (5 bases). This CDR3 is 15 amino acids long. Looked up from germline, CDR1 is LGHDT and CDR2 is YNNKEL (reference sequence). V gave up 1 base and J gave up 1 base, with 10 bases separating them. CDR3 coding DNA: TGTGCCAGCAGCCAAGCGGGGGGGGGGAACACTGAAGCTTTCTTT. Translation gives CASSQAGGGNTEAFF. The whole variable domain, remainder taken from reference TRBV3-1 and TRBJ1-1, is DTAVSQTPKYLVTQMGNDKSIKCEQNLGHDTMYWYKQDSKKFLKIMFSYNNKELIINETVPNRFSPKSPDKAHLNLHINSLELGDSAVYFCASSQAGGGNTEAFFGQGTRLTVV.